This TCR beta chain was captured in a study of blood T cell repertoires in COVID-19. Study summary: T cells, B-cell-depleted T cells, or PBMCs provided the cDNA or gDNA that served as material.

Trimming stripped 4 bases from V and 0 bases from J, with 12 bases between. Germline loops: CDR1 SNHLY, CDR2 FYNNEI. The CDR3 has 16 residues. Individuals drawn from about two dozen US areas were roughly 18 to 89 years old. Someone with COVID-19 had been met by exposed participants within 2 weeks before study entry. In the study's own analysis: Scientists estimated how many nucleated cells there were by amplifying reference gene primers. Sequencing used immunoSEQ multiplex PCR; TCRdb keeps in-frame clones, though not all of them. V, J and clone size were drawn from that table, and D and trimming were deduced from the DNA. The sample lists approximately 220,000 clones, 80% to 90% occurring once.

The receptor comes from a woman aged 40 to 49 who had been exposed to COVID-19. J is TRBJ2-2 and V is TRBV2; D unclear. The sample consisted of PBMCs or T cells enriched from blood (not recorded which). Here the CDR3 DNA reads TGTGCCAGCAGTGTAGAGGAAAGGTCGAACACCGGGGAGCTGTTTTTT. Amino acid sequence: CASSVEERSNTGELFF.